This T cell receptor (beta chain) was documented in a study of OX40 agonist ivuxolimab in advanced cancers. Turning to the overall study: Ivuxolimab, which targeted the costimulatory receptor OX40 (CD134), was an agonistic, fully human IgG2 monoclonal antibody. Intravenous ivuxolimab was administered to patients every 2 weeks at six dose levels: 0.01, 0.1, 0.3, 1.5, 3 and 10 mg/kg. Of the approximately 54 dose-escalation patients, hepatocellular carcinoma was present in roughly 19, melanoma in some 15, renal cell carcinoma in 9 and head and neck cancer in 9. In the dose-escalation cohort, 82.7% of patients were male, and the mean age was around 60 years, with a range of about 23 to 85. Patients were allowed to have had prior anti-PD-1, anti-PD-L1 or anti-CTLA-4 therapy, and roughly 40% of the dose-escalation patients had been treated with checkpoint inhibitors. Partial responses were achieved by three dose-escalation patients, of whom one had hepatocellular carcinoma and two had cutaneous melanoma. Peripheral TCRbeta sequencing aimed to test whether ivuxolimab altered TCR sequence diversity and caused clonal T-cell expansion. The paper covers the monotherapy dose-escalation part of the phase I ivuxolimab trial, which included N ≈ 50 patients.

Genomic DNA was isolated from the sorted cells so that the TCRbeta CDR3 region could be sequenced. TCRbeta CDR3 regions were sequenced using the immunoSEQ Assay. TCRdb took over this immuneACCESS table, retaining in-frame rearrangements with V and J assigned. Such tables are incomplete; in checked studies, under half of the missing clones stem from an unresolved V gene, and the remainder is unexplained. Recorded for this sample are approximately 130,000 clones; 90% of them occurred a single time. Around 0.99% of the sample lies in the top ten. V ends up 4 bases short and J 4 bases short, with an unmatched junction base count of 10. Sequences LGHNA (CDR1) and YNFKEQ (CDR2) are obtained from the germline V gene. The cysteine opens and the phenylalanine closes a CDR3 of 17 amino acids. Only the CDR3 DNA is retained, 51 bases long and in frame from the first base. The trial excluded patients who had a history of autoimmune disease or were on systemic immunosuppression. Peripheral blood for TCR sequencing was drawn from every dose cohort at baseline, at cycle 4 day 1 and at cycle 7 day 1. Samples came from an open-label, multicenter, first-in-human phase I dose-escalation trial of ivuxolimab. Adults with locally advanced or metastatic melanoma, renal cell, hepatocellular, or head and neck squamous cell carcinoma were enrolled in the trial. Before TCR sequencing, CD4+ T cells and CD8+ T cells were sorted from peripheral blood as separate populations.

Beyond this particular receptor, the publication reports: In the 0.1-3.0 mg/kg groups, partial responders were among the patients with the lowest normalized peripheral clonal expansion, particularly in CD8+ T cells. Low levels of normalized T-cell clonal expansion were also seen in some nonresponding patients. After ivuxolimab, more expanded clones were found on average in CD8+ T cells than in CD4+ T cells. The antigen specificity of the clonally expanded peripheral T cells was not determined. At doses of 0.1 to 3.0 mg/kg, clonal expansion of both CD4+ and CD8+ T cells in blood was seen between baseline and week 6.

Comments on this clone: Its antigen is unknown. No quality values exist for individual bases; no much larger clone is one base distant.

Sequences were derived from CD4+ or CD8+ T cells sorted from blood, sampled in a trial of the OX40 agonist ivuxolimab. The sequence links TRBV4-2 to TRBJ2-1, with TRBD1 matching 10 junction bases. The receptor was derived from an adult with an advanced solid tumor such as melanoma, head and neck, liver or kidney cancer. The CDR3 here reads CASSPPSGTGDYNEQFF. The sequence in DNA is TGTGCCAGCAGCCCTCCGTCCGGGACAGGGGATTACAATGAGCAGTTCTTC.